This T cell receptor beta chain comes out of a study of regulatory T cells in long-lasting Graves disease. The time point: newly diagnosed GD, antithyroid drugs for less than 3 months. PBMC-extracted RNA yielded the TCR library. V trimming: 6 bases; J trimming: 9 bases; junction bases outside the gene matches: 5. CDR1 and CDR2 from the germline V gene are SQVTM and ANQGSEA. The CDR3 spans 13 residues. Assembly of TCR beta libraries relied on iRepertoire HTBI primers together with Arm-PCR of CDR3 regions. TCRdb reanalysed the multiplex PCR reads using MiXCR and keeps one entry per CDR3 protein. The repertoire consists of about 350,000 distinct CDR3 sequences, with roughly 16% occurring once and the leading ten covering around 20%. This sample was shared with a second study, whose subject was T cells in Graves' hyperthyroidism and ophthalmopathy.

The chain combines TRBV29-1 with TRBJ2-1; 13 nucleotides line up with TRBD2. This TCR was sampled from a woman younger than 30 with Graves disease. The sequenced sample was peripheral blood mononuclear cells (PBMCs), obtained at new diagnosis, from a patient treated with antithyroid drugs. The DNA of the CDR3 is TGCAGCGTAGGACTAGCGGGAGTAGCTGAGCAGTTCTTC. Its translation: CSVGLAGVAEQFF.